Each of the 12 T cell receptor beta chains below was sequenced from the same sample in a study of T cell responses to AZD1222 COVID-19 vaccine. Generated by immunoSEQ multiplex PCR, the TCRdb table keeps only in-frame clones and is missing some. The sample contains 120,000 or so clones, approximately 90% of which appear only once. The specimen was peripheral blood, collected on day 0 of AZD1222 vaccination. Source of these receptors: an adult in good health.

This chain joins TRBV19 and TRBJ1-1, with 7 bases fitting TRBD1. V trimming: 2 bases; J trimming: 5 bases; junction bases outside the gene matches: 8. The CDR3 length is 15 residues. Germline V gene data show CDR1 as LNHDA and CDR2 as SQIVND (reference sequence). Here the CDR3 DNA reads TGTGCCAGTAGTATAACGACAGGGTTAAGGACTGAAGCTTTCTTT. Translation gives CASSITTGLRTEAFF.

The chain joins TRBV6-5 to TRBJ1-2; perhaps TRBD1 as D (5 bases). V was clipped by 0 bases and J by 5 bases, with 13 bases between them. The CDR3 consists of 15 residues. From germline, CDR1 is MNHEY and CDR2 SVGAGI. CDR3 loop: CASSYSPTARYGYTF. For the CDR3, the DNA is TGTGCCAGCAGTTACTCTCCGACAGCTAGATATGGCTACACCTTC.

The CDR3 is CASSYPDSIVGEGHEQYF. DNA of the CDR3: TGTGCCAGCAGTTATCCCGACAGCATCGTGGGAGAGGGCCACGAGCAGTACTTC. V and J are TRBV6-2 or TRBV6-3 and TRBJ2-7, with D tentatively TRBD1 or TRBD2 (5 bases each). V dropped 3 bases and J dropped 5 bases, with 26 bases sitting between them. Looked up from germline, CDR1 is MNHEY and CDR2 is SVGEGT. The CDR3 extends over 18 amino acids.

The CDR3 reads CASSQPGSAYNSPLHF. The CDR3 region has the DNA TGCGCCAGCAGTCAACCCGGATCGGCGTATAATTCACCCCTCCACTTT. This chain joins TRBV23-1 and TRBJ1-6; D gene ambiguous. TRBV23-1 is noted as an ORF with a role that remains uncertain. This CDR3 contains 16 residues. Between the trimmed V and J ends, which lost 2 bases and 4 bases, there was a span of 12 bases.

This chain joins TRBV27 and TRBJ1-3; 8 bases match TRBD1. This CDR3 has 16 residues. V dropped 6 bases and J dropped 2; count of bases not matched to a gene: 9. Germline V gene lookup returns CDR1 MNHEY and CDR2 SMNVEV (reference sequence). CDR3 sequence: CASSRRTGKAGNTIYF. As DNA, the CDR3 is TGTGCCAGCAGCCGTAGGACAGGGAAAGCTGGAAACACCATATATTTT.

This clone was found once. The V gene is TRBV2, the J gene TRBJ2-2; 12 bases agree with TRBD1. Germline V gives CDR1 SNHLY, CDR2 FYNNEI. Trimming removed 5 bases from V and 3 bases from J; junction bases left unmatched: 4. The CDR3 runs 16 residues. Here the CDR3 DNA reads TGTGCCAGCAGTTATGGGACAGGGGGCGACACCGGGGAGCTGTTTTTT. Translating gives CASSYGTGGDTGELFF.

The J gene is TRBJ2-2, the V gene TRBV5-1; no clear D gene. CDR1 and CDR2 from the germline V gene are SGHRS and YFSETQ. There are 13 residues in the CDR3. Between the trimmed V and J ends, which lost 0 bases and 7 bases, there was a span of 7 bases. The CDR3 spells CASSLAGLGELFF. The CDR3 DNA is TGCGCCAGCAGCTTGGCTGGGCTCGGGGAGCTGTTTTTT.

The chain employs TRBV7-9 and TRBJ1-2; D remains unclear. V lost 5 bases, J lost 8 bases, and 18 bases lay in between. The CDR3 totals 14 residues. Germline CDR1 and CDR2: SEHNR and FQNEAQ (reference sequence). CDR3: CASSRSNPGEGYTF. DNA of the CDR3: TGTGCCAGCAGCCGGAGTAACCCGGGTGAGGGCTACACCTTC.

This chain connects TRBV5-1 to TRBJ2-5; TRBD1 is a possible D gene (6 bases). The germline gives CDR1 SGHRS, CDR2 YFSETQ. This CDR3 has 14 residues. The V gene lost 2 bases and the J gene lost 4 bases, with 12 bases spanning the gap. CDR3 region: CASSFRTGPETQYF. CDR3 DNA sequence: TGCGCCAGCAGCTTTAGAACAGGGCCAGAGACCCAGTACTTC.

V and J are TRBV5-5 and TRBJ2-7, with 10 bases matching TRBD1. The CDR3 has 13 amino acids. V was pared by 3 bases and J by 7 bases, with 4 bases of the junction left unmatched. Germline V gene sequence: CDR1 SGHKS, CDR2 YYEKEE (reference sequence). The CDR3 region has the DNA TGTGCCAGCAGCTGGACAGGGGGGAAAGAGCAGTACTTC. Translating it yields CASSWTGGKEQYF.

The chain employs TRBV18 and TRBJ2-1, with 15 bases fitting TRBD2. The CDR3 contains 18 residues. J was trimmed by 0 bases and V by 3 bases; bases with no gene match: 3. Germline V gene data show CDR1 as KGHSH and CDR2 as LQKENI. The CDR3 region is CASSPGTSGGSSYNEQFF. Written as DNA, the CDR3 is TGTGCCAGCTCACCCGGGACTAGCGGGGGGAGCTCCTACAATGAGCAGTTCTTC.

The rearrangement uses TRBV5-1 and TRBJ1-5; a weak D match, TRBD1 (5 bases). The CDR3 has 16 amino acids. The germline V gene has CDR1 SGHRS and CDR2 YFSETQ. Trimming took 0 bases from V and 0 from J, leaving 10 bases between them. This CDR3 is CASSLGSGGSNQPQHF. CDR3 bases: TGCGCCAGCAGCTTGGGATCGGGGGGTAGCAATCAGCCCCAGCATTTT.